A single TCR beta chain is shown here with its context. In the source study's methods: From reference gene primer amplification, estimates of nucleated cell counts were derived. Generated by immunoSEQ multiplex PCR, the TCRdb table keeps only in-frame clones and is missing some. Clone size and the V and J calls come from that table; the DNA yielded D and trimming. The sample records about 430,000 clones, 70% to 90% being singletons. This record comes from a study of blood T cell repertoires in COVID-19. The wider study: The United States, Italy and Spain were the sources of the acute and convalescent COVID-19 samples.

Membership in each cohort depended on participant-reported clinical history. Exposed participants came across a COVID-19 case within 2 weeks before study entry. Germline V CDR1 and CDR2: MNHEY, SVGAGI. CDR3 length: 13 residues. Trimming took 7 bases from V and 1 from J, leaving 10 bases between them. The V gene is TRBV6-5, the J gene TRBJ1-2; D is possibly TRBD1 (6 bases). Sequenced: PBMCs or T cells enriched from blood (not recorded which). The receptor was isolated from a woman aged 18-29 years who had been exposed to COVID-19. The CDR3 DNA reads as TGTGCCAGCAAATTGGACAGTAACTATGGCTACACCTTC. It is translated as CASKLDSNYGYTF.